This T cell receptor (beta chain) was profiled in a study of identical twins. All of the donors were Caucasians in good health. TCRdb called the 5' RACE reads again in MiXCR, with one record for every CDR3 protein. This sample has roughly 350,000 distinct CDR3 sequences, with 9% to 10% found just once. General study points: In cord blood, abundant beta clonotypes had fewer insertions; memory showed no trend.

A few counts support this clonotype. Its antigen is unknown. Trimming pared 4 bases from V and 4 bases from J, leaving 15 bases between. This CDR3 is built from 15 residues. Per the germline V gene, CDR1 is SGHRS and CDR2 is YFSETQ. Sequencing used naive T cells sorted from blood. The rearrangement uses TRBV5-1 and TRBJ1-3; D ambiguous. The sequence derives from a woman aged 45-59 years in good health. DNA for the CDR3: TGCGCCAGCAGCACCGCGACCGCGATGGGAAACACCATATATTTT. This translates into CASSTATAMGNTIYF. The whole variable domain, remainder taken from reference TRBV5-1 and TRBJ1-3, is KAGVTQTPRYLIKTRGQQVTLSCSPISGHRSVSWYQQTPGQGLQFLFEYFSETQRNKGNFPGRFSGRQFSNSRSEMNVSTLELGDSALYLCASSTATAMGNTIYFGEGSWLTVV.